The rows below give T cell receptor beta chains drawn from one sample of a study of blood T cell repertoires in COVID-19. The data were produced by immunoSEQ multiplex PCR, yet TCRdb's version contains in-frame clones alone and is incomplete. The sample consists of under 250,000 clones, around 81% of them appearing once. Sequencing was done on a sample of peripheral blood. The source is a woman aged 25 to 45 who had recovered from COVID-19. Both conserved end residues are part of each CDR3.

>TRBV24-1|TRBJ2-5
CATSEFASSKGQQETQYF
>TRBV28|TRBJ1-1
CASSLPGTGNTEAFF
>TRBV5-1|TRBJ2-5
CASSGGNFEETQYF
>TRBV3-1/TRBV3-2|TRBJ1-2
CASSPELLHGYTF
>TRBV28|TRBJ2-7
CASTLNIGQHYEQYF
>TRBV14|TRBJ1-4
CASSRTANEKLFF
>TRBV28|TRBJ1-1
CASSPDTGGTEAFF
>TRBV13|TRBJ2-7
CASSLVGSSGRYEQYF
>TRBV5-1|TRBJ2-7
CASSPNGYEQYF
>TRBV6-5|TRBJ1-1
CASTPNMGGTEAFF
>TRBV28|TRBJ2-7
CASSLWELAGEVEQYF
>TRBV7-3|TRBJ2-7
CASSSGLGYEQYF
>TRBV13|TRBJ2-7
CASSPGTSGTYEQYF
>TRBV19|TRBJ1-3
CASSIGSSGNTIYF
>TRBV18|TRBJ1-3
CASSPPGPISGNTIYF
>TRBV27|TRBJ2-6
CASSEEGLSGANVLTF
>TRBV15|TRBJ2-5
CATSQRFEGEETQYF
>TRBV30|TRBJ2-1
CAWDRLAGGRGQFF